Below, 3 T cell receptor beta chains from the same sample are listed, as sequenced in a study of blood T cell repertoires in COVID-19. TCRdb's table, derived via immunoSEQ multiplex PCR, lists solely in-frame clones and lacks some. Of approximately 300,000 clones in the sample, approximately 84% were seen once. Sequenced sample: PBMCs or T cells enriched from blood (not recorded which). These receptors originate from a woman in her late teens or twenties who had recovered from COVID-19.

The CDR3 reads CASSGGAWDTDTQYF. The CDR3 DNA follows: TGCGCCAGCAGCGGGGGGGCCTGGGACACAGATACGCAGTATTTT. The V and J genes are TRBV5-1 and TRBJ2-3; D may be TRBD2 (7 bases). The ends were cut back, 4 bases at V and 2 bases at J, with 14 bases in the middle. The CDR3 is 15 residues long. The germline V gene has CDR1 SGHRS and CDR2 YFSETQ. Combining the CDR3 with reference TRBV5-1 and TRBJ2-3 gives the whole variable domain KAGVTQTPRYLIKTRGQQVTLSCSPISGHRSVSWYQQTPGQGLQFLFEYFSETQRNKGNFPGRFSGRQFSNSRSEMNVSTLELGDSALYLCASSGGAWDTDTQYFGPGTRLTVL.

V and J are TRBV12-3 or TRBV12-4 and TRBJ1-1, with D perhaps TRBD1 (6 bases). The germline V and J ends were trimmed by 6 bases and 1 base, with 6 bases remaining between them. The CDR3 spans 12 residues. The CDR3 DNA sequence: TGTGCCAGCAGGGACAGGAACACTGAAGCTTTCTTT. It translates to CASRDRNTEAFF.

The DNA for the CDR3 is TGTGCCATCAGTGGGACAAGCTATGGCTACACCTTC. Its translation: CAISGTSYGYTF. V is TRBV10-3 and J is TRBJ1-2; TRBD1 might be the D (5 bases). The germline gives CDR1 ENHRY, CDR2 SYGVKD. The CDR3 runs 12 residues. Trimming cost V 4 bases and J 4 bases, with 7 bases left between them.